Each of the 23 T cell receptor beta chains below was sequenced from the same sample in a study of cytomegalovirus exposure and HLA in healthy donors. PCR amplification relied on 60 Vbeta primers (plus 13 Jbeta primers). Generated by immunoSEQ multiplex PCR, the TCRdb table keeps only in-frame clones and is missing some. The table includes some 170,000 clones, around four fifths detected once. The specimen sequenced was PBMCs. The receptors were gathered from a woman aged 55-69 years in good health and CMV-seropositive.

In DNA form, the CDR3 reads TGCGCCAGCAGTCCGGCGGGAGGGCATGAGCAGTTCTTC. Amino acids: CASSPAGGHEQFF. The V call is TRBV5-1, the J call TRBJ2-1; 9 nucleotides line up with TRBD2. V was clipped by 5 bases and J by 8 bases; unmatched bases: 5. Germline V gene sequence: CDR1 SGHRS, CDR2 YFSETQ. This CDR3 comprises 13 residues.

In its sample, this clone was seen a few times. V usage is TRBV5-1 and J usage is TRBJ2-5; 7 nucleotides match TRBD2. The CDR3 has 13 residues. Looked up from germline, CDR1 is SGHRS and CDR2 is YFSETQ. V lost 4 bases, J lost 9 bases, and 9 bases stayed unmatched. The CDR3 DNA reads TGCGCCAGCAGCGCCGAGGGAGGGACGTCCCAGTACTTC. It translates to CASSAEGGTSQYF.

The chain joins TRBV6-6 to TRBJ2-4, with TRBD2 matching 8 bases. The CDR3 runs 16 residues. With V trimmed by 4 bases and J by 9 bases, 14 bases remained unmatched. Germline V gives CDR1 MNHNY, CDR2 SVGAGI (reference sequence). CDR3 in DNA: TGTGCCAGCAGTTGGCCGCGGGGGGAGGGAAGTGGCATTCAGTACTTC. It translates to CASSWPRGEGSGIQYF.

This clone was picked up a small number of times. The gene calls are TRBV11-1 and TRBJ2-5; D might be TRBD1 (6 bases). The germline CDR1 and CDR2 sequences are SGHAT and FQDESV (reference sequence). The ends were cut back, 3 bases at V and 4 bases at J, with 12 bases in the middle. The CDR3 contains 14 residues. CDR3 in DNA: TGTGCCAGCAGCTTCGGACAGCTTCCAGAGACCCAGTACTTC. This codes for CASSFGQLPETQYF.

V usage is TRBV4-2 and J usage is TRBJ2-1, with 12 positions matching TRBD2. CDR3 length equals 17 residues. V lost 4 bases, J lost 7 bases, and 11 bases stayed unmatched. CDR1 is LGHNA, CDR2 YNFKEQ, per germline. CDR3 protein: CASSLPAGLAGRNEQFF. The DNA for the CDR3 is TGTGCCAGCAGCCTACCGGCCGGACTAGCGGGAAGGAATGAGCAGTTCTTC.

This rearrangement joins TRBV6-1 to TRBJ2-3; D is unclear. Germline CDR1 MNHNS, CDR2 SASEGT. The V end lost 3 bases, the J end lost 1 base, and 8 bases lay between the germline ends. This CDR3 contains 14 residues. CDR3 sequence reads: CASSDIRGTDTQYF. CDR3 DNA sequence: TGTGCCAGCAGTGATATACGCGGCACAGATACGCAGTATTTT.

The chain carries TRBV6-5 and TRBJ1-1; perhaps TRBD1 as D (6 bases). The V gene's germline CDR1 is MNHEY and CDR2 SVGAGI. Trimming pared 4 bases from V and 1 base from J, leaving 10 bases between. The CDR3 spans 14 residues. CDR3: CASSSVQGNTEAFF. DNA of the CDR3: TGTGCCAGCAGTTCAGTACAGGGGAACACTGAAGCTTTCTTT.

This clone was seen a few times. CDR3 coding DNA: TGCGCCAGCAGCTTGGGGGGCTGGGGGCGGGACAGGGACTTTATACAGCTGAACACTGAAGCTTTCTTT. Its translation: CASSLGGWGRDRDFIQLNTEAFF. The J gene is TRBJ1-1, the V gene TRBV5-1; 9 bases agree with TRBD1. The junction had 24 bases not matched to a gene; V was cut back by 0 bases and J by 0 bases. Germline V gives CDR1 SGHRS, CDR2 YFSETQ. This CDR3 is built from 23 residues. The entire variable domain, with the rest obtained from reference TRBV5-1 and TRBJ1-1, is as follows: KAGVTQTPRYLIKTRGQQVTLSCSPISGHRSVSWYQQTPGQGLQFLFEYFSETQRNKGNFPGRFSGRQFSNSRSEMNVSTLELGDSALYLCASSLGGWGRDRDFIQLNTEAFFGQGTRLTVV.

This chain links TRBV19 with TRBJ2-7, with D perhaps TRBD2 (5 bases). The CDR3 extends over 14 amino acids. CDR1 LNHDA and CDR2 SQIVND come from the germline V gene (reference sequence). The V gene lost 5 bases and the J gene lost 6 bases, with 17 bases spanning the gap. CDR3 amino acids: CASSVDGSGVEQYF. The CDR3 nucleotides are TGTGCCAGTAGTGTCGACGGCTCCGGGGTCGAGCAGTACTTC.

This clone has a handful of counts. V usage is TRBV5-1 and J usage is TRBJ2-7, with D unresolved. Germline values: CDR1 SGHRS, CDR2 YFSETQ. The CDR3 has 13 residues. V was shortened by 1 base and J by 1 base, with 6 bases between the two germline ends. The CDR3 nucleotides read TGCGCCAGCAGCTTGACTATTTCCTACGAGCAGTACTTC. Amino acids: CASSLTISYEQYF.

For this clone: The same CDR3 is also encoded by other DNA sequences in this sample. CDR3 residues: CASSKTGEGQPQHF. The CDR3 region has the DNA TGTGCCAGCAGTAAGACAGGGGAAGGTCAGCCCCAGCATTTT. V and J are TRBV7-9 and TRBJ1-5; 8 nucleotides match TRBD1. The V gene end was trimmed by 6 bases and the J gene end by 6 bases; junction bases not matched to a gene: 7. There are 14 residues in the CDR3. From germline, CDR1 is SEHNR and CDR2 FQNEAQ (reference sequence).

The rearrangement joins TRBV28 to TRBJ1-2; D is perhaps TRBD1 (5 bases). Between the trimmed V and J ends, which lost 6 bases and 5 bases, there was a span of 13 bases. CDR3 size: 13 residues. Germline V gene data show CDR1 as MDHEN and CDR2 as SYDVKM. The CDR3 sequence: CASRRGFLYGYTF. The CDR3 DNA reads TGTGCCAGCAGACGGGGGTTCTTATATGGCTACACCTTC.

The V gene is TRBV29-1, the J gene TRBJ2-7, with 8 bases identical to TRBD1. Germline V gene data show CDR1 as SQVTM and CDR2 as ANQGSEA. V trimming: 5 bases; J trimming: 0 bases; junction bases outside the gene matches: 6. The CDR3 sequence is 14 residues long. As DNA, the CDR3 is TGCAGCGTTACCGGGACAGGAGCCTCCTACGAGCAGTACTTC. Its translation: CSVTGTGASYEQYF.

The genes are TRBV7-9 and TRBJ2-2; unclear D gene. The CDR3 is made up of 13 amino acids. Germline V gene data show CDR1 as SEHNR and CDR2 as FQNEAQ (reference sequence). Trimming took off 3 bases at V and 4 bases at J, with 6 bases between the two ends. Here the CDR3 DNA reads TGTGCCAGCAGCTTGCGGTCCACCGGGGAGCTGTTTTTT. Translated, it gives CASSLRSTGELFF.

V gene TRBV5-6 combines with J gene TRBJ2-7; the match to TRBD2 covers 11 bases. CDR1 SGHDT and CDR2 YYEEEE come from the germline V gene. J was trimmed by 2 bases and V by 3 bases; bases with no gene match: 10. The CDR3 extends over 17 amino acids. The DNA for the CDR3 is TGTGCCAGCAGCTGGGGGTGGGGGGGACTAGCGGCCTACGAGCAGTACTTC. Amino acid sequence: CASSWGWGGLAAYEQYF. The whole variable domain, remainder taken from reference TRBV5-6 and TRBJ2-7, is DAGVTQSPTHLIKTRGQQVTLRCSPKSGHDTVSWYQQALGQGPQFIFQYYEEEERQRGNFPDRFSGHQFPNYSSELNVNALLLGDSALYLCASSWGWGGLAAYEQYFGPGTRLTVT.

CDR3 amino acids: CASSDRGNTEAFF. CDR3 in DNA: TGTGCCAGCAGCGATCGGGGGAACACTGAAGCTTTCTTT. V is TRBV9 and J is TRBJ1-1, with D uncertain. The V end lost 3 bases, the J end lost 1 base, and 7 bases lay between the germline ends. Germline V CDR1 and CDR2: SGDLS, YYNGEE. The CDR3 is 13 amino acids.

The V call is TRBV23-1, the J call TRBJ2-6; 8 bases are a match to TRBD1. TRBV23-1 is filed as an ORF, its function uncertain. CDR3 size: 17 residues. After removal of 4 bases from V and 2 bases from J, the junction contained 7 bases not matched to a gene. As DNA, the CDR3 is TGCGCCAGCAGTCGCACCGGGACAGGTACTGGGGCCAACGTCCTGACTTTC. Translated: CASSRTGTGTGANVLTF.

V is TRBV6-6 and J is TRBJ2-7; TRBD2 aligns across 7 bases. This CDR3 has 12 residues. V trimming: 5 bases; J trimming: 6 bases; junction bases outside the gene matches: 4. Germline values: CDR1 MNHNY, CDR2 SVGAGI (reference sequence). The CDR3 region has the DNA TGTGCCAGCAGTACGGGGGGTGGCGAGCAGTACTTC. This encodes CASSTGGGEQYF.

The gene calls are TRBV5-1 and TRBJ2-2, with 7 bases that match TRBD2. The CDR3 totals 15 residues. With V trimmed by 4 bases and J by 0 bases, 3 bases remained unmatched. Germline V gives CDR1 SGHRS, CDR2 YFSETQ. In DNA, the CDR3 is TGCGCCAGCAGCCGGAGCGGGGCGAACACCGGGGAGCTGTTTTTT. Its translation is CASSRSGANTGELFF.

The J gene is TRBJ2-1, the V gene TRBV30; 10 nucleotides align to TRBD2. V dropped 8 bases and J dropped 2; count of bases not matched to a gene: 6. The CDR3 runs to 14 residues. Germline V CDR1 and CDR2: GTSNPN, SVGIG (reference sequence). The CDR3 spells CAGKSGGAYNEQFF. CDR3 coding DNA: TGTGCCGGGAAGAGCGGGGGGGCCTACAATGAGCAGTTCTTC.

The V gene is TRBV5-4, the J gene TRBJ1-1; the match to TRBD1 covers 10 bases. CDR3 length: 15 amino acids. J gave up 7 bases and V 4 bases, and 10 bases lay outside the gene matches. Germline assignment: CDR1 SGHNT and CDR2 YYREEE (reference sequence). The CDR3 protein is CASSPRQGAWGEAFF. In DNA form, the CDR3 reads TGTGCCAGCAGCCCACGACAGGGGGCGTGGGGTGAAGCTTTCTTT.

The rearrangement joins TRBV30 to TRBJ1-1, with D perhaps TRBD1 (6 bases). The CDR3 spans 13 residues. Between the trimmed V and J ends, which lost 2 bases and 0 bases, there was a span of 7 bases. Germline values: CDR1 GTSNPN, CDR2 SVGIG (reference sequence). Here the CDR3 reads CAWSRQVNTEAFF. DNA of the CDR3: TGTGCCTGGAGTAGACAGGTGAACACTGAAGCTTTCTTT.

The chain carries TRBV18 and TRBJ2-5; no clear D gene. V was trimmed by 3 bases and J by 0 bases, leaving 5 bases between them. Germline V gene data show CDR1 as KGHSH and CDR2 as LQKENI. This CDR3 has 13 residues. CDR3 nucleotides: TGTGCCAGCTCACCGGGCTACCAAGAGACCCAGTACTTC. Amino acid sequence: CASSPGYQETQYF.